This T cell receptor beta chain is drawn from a study of cytomegalovirus exposure and HLA in healthy donors. PCR involved 60 Vbeta and 13 Jbeta primers. The table came from immunoSEQ multiplex PCR; TCRdb's copy has only in-frame clones and leaves some out. The data show some 120,000 clones, around 72% seen once. J was trimmed by 5 bases and V by 0 bases; bases with no gene match: 8. This CDR3 region has 17 residues. CDR1 is SGDLS, CDR2 YYNGEE, per germline. This clone was observed a handful of times. The sequence was obtained from a man aged 25 to 40 in good health and CMV-seronegative. Sequencing used PBMCs. This chain uses TRBV9 with TRBJ1-2; the match to TRBD1 covers 12 bases. CDR3 DNA: TGTGCCAGCAGCGTAGATGTGGGACAGGGGGCTTATTATGGCTACACCTTC. This encodes CASSVDVGQGAYYGYTF.